These T cell receptor beta chains were read from a single sample in a study of cytomegalovirus exposure and HLA in healthy donors. Assay: immunoSEQ multiplex PCR; the TCRdb copy retains only in-frame clones and omits some. Of around 150,000 clones listed, just over 90% are singletons. Sequencing was performed on PBMCs. Receptor source: a man younger than 35 in good health and CMV-seronegative. Each CDR3 is given with its conserved first and last residue. The D gene is left open where the match is weak. Clone size, where shown, is once, few, many, or a class for clones that have expanded.

V	J	D	size	CDR3	DNA
TRBV27	TRBJ2-4	TRBD1	-	CASRDRAGNIQYF	TGTGCCAGCAGGGACAGGGCTGGAAACATTCAGTACTTC
TRBV4-1	TRBJ2-1	TRBD2	-	CASSQDSLADQFF	TGCGCCAGCAGCCAAGATAGCCTAGCGGACCAGTTCTTC
TRBV7-2	TRBJ1-1	-	-	CASSLDSPEAFF	TGTGCCAGCAGCTTAGATAGTCCTGAAGCTTTCTTT
TRBV6-1	TRBJ2-1	TRBD1	-	CASSGESGQVVNEQFF	TGTGCCAGCAGTGGAGAGTCCGGACAGGTAGTTAATGAGCAGTTCTTC
TRBV9	TRBJ1-1	-	-	CASSVGSEKSQSEAFF	TGTGCCAGCAGCGTAGGTAGTGAGAAGAGCCAAAGTGAAGCTTTCTTT
TRBV18	TRBJ1-2	TRBD1	-	CASSQDRGRSHGYTF	TGTGCCAGCTCACAGGACAGGGGGCGATCCCATGGCTACACCTTC
TRBV6-5	TRBJ1-6	-	-	CASSYRTANNSPLHF	TGTGCCAGCAGTTATAGAACAGCTAATAATTCACCCCTCCACTTT
TRBV28	TRBJ1-2	-	-	CASSLRGHGYTF	TGTGCCAGCAGTTTGCGGGGGCACGGCTACACCTTC
TRBV4-2	TRBJ2-3	TRBD2	-	CASSLGTLAGGTDTQYF	TGTGCCAGCAGCCTAGGAACTCTAGCGGGCGGCACAGATACGCAGTATTTT
TRBV14	TRBJ1-1	-	-	CASSQAWNTEAFF	TGTGCCAGCAGCCAAGCCTGGAACACTGAAGCTTTCTTT
TRBV15	TRBJ2-5	TRBD2	-	CATRGYTSGVSYQETQYF	TGTGCCACCAGGGGTTATACTAGCGGGGTTTCTTACCAAGAGACCCAGTACTTC
TRBV5-1	TRBJ1-1	-	once	CASSLGMRVEAFF	TGCGCCAGCAGCTTGGGCATGAGGGTCGAAGCTTTCTTT
TRBV29-1	TRBJ1-1	-	-	CSVNGQFMNTEAFF	TGCAGCGTCAACGGACAGTTCATGAACACTGAAGCTTTCTTT
TRBV29-1	TRBJ2-1	TRBD2	-	CSVDRPETSGTEQFF	TGCAGCGTTGACAGACCAGAGACTAGCGGGACTGAGCAGTTCTTC
TRBV5-6	TRBJ2-1	-	-	CASSLVTGYNEQFF	TGTGCCAGCAGCTTGGTTACAGGGTACAATGAGCAGTTCTTC
TRBV9	TRBJ2-5	-	-	CASSPPSGSQTQYF	TGTGCCAGCAGCCCCCCCAGCGGGTCACAGACCCAGTACTTC
TRBV5-8	TRBJ1-5	TRBD1	-	CASSSHYRGAYSNQPQHF	TGTGCCAGCAGCTCGCATTACAGGGGGGCTTATAGCAATCAGCCCCAGCATTTT
TRBV5-8	TRBJ2-3	-	-	CASSPTRSSDTDTQYF	TGTGCCAGCAGCCCCACCAGAAGCAGCGACACAGATACGCAGTATTTT
TRBV19	TRBJ2-1	TRBD2	-	CASSSGRTYNEQFF	TGTGCCAGTAGTAGCGGGAGAACCTACAATGAGCAGTTCTTC
TRBV19	TRBJ2-1	TRBD1	-	CASRTGGSYNEQFF	TGTGCCAGCCGGACAGGGGGCTCCTACAATGAGCAGTTCTTC
TRBV11-3	TRBJ2-1	-	-	CASSLSPHRGRFNEQFF	TGTGCCAGCAGCTTATCCCCTCATCGGGGGAGGTTCAATGAGCAGTTCTTC
TRBV6-5	TRBJ2-1	-	-	CASSYWQGNNEQFF	TGTGCCAGCAGTTACTGGCAGGGGAACAATGAGCAGTTCTTC
TRBV10-3	TRBJ2-1	-	-	CAISDKEPLYNEQFF	TGTGCCATCAGTGACAAGGAGCCATTGTACAATGAGCAGTTCTTC
TRBV12-5	TRBJ2-3	TRBD1	-	CASGLGGGRDTQYF	TGTGCTAGTGGTTTAGGGGGCGGTAGGGATACGCAGTATTTT
TRBV4-1	TRBJ2-3	-	-	CASSQVATGEKNTQYF	TGCGCCAGCAGCCAAGTCGCCACGGGGGAGAAAAATACGCAGTATTTT
TRBV27	TRBJ1-2	TRBD1	-	CASSVQGQGFYGYTF	TGTGCCAGCAGTGTGCAGGGACAGGGGTTCTATGGCTACACCTTC
TRBV18	TRBJ2-1	TRBD2	-	CASSALAGRNNEQFF	TGTGCCAGCTCAGCGCTAGCGGGACGGAACAATGAGCAGTTCTTC
TRBV27	TRBJ2-2	-	-	CASSFTSIAGELFF	TGTGCCAGCAGTTTTACTAGTATCGCCGGGGAGCTGTTTTTT
TRBV25-1	TRBJ1-2	TRBD1	-	CASSPGQEHGYTF	TGTGCCAGCAGCCCCGGACAGGAGCATGGCTACACCTTC
TRBV9	TRBJ1-1	TRBD1	-	CASSEDRGDTEAFF	TGTGCCAGCAGCGAGGACAGGGGGGACACTGAAGCTTTCTTT
TRBV19	TRBJ1-2	TRBD1	-	CASSRGTEPYGYTF	TGTGCCAGTAGTAGGGGGACAGAACCCTATGGCTACACCTTC
TRBV5-1	TRBJ1-3	-	-	CASSLASQASSGNTIYF	TGCGCCAGCAGCTTGGCCTCCCAGGCAAGCTCTGGAAACACCATATATTTT
TRBV29-1	TRBJ2-3	-	-	CSVRVGRTDTQYF	TGCAGCGTGAGGGTTGGGCGCACAGATACGCAGTATTTT
TRBV10-3	TRBJ2-7	-	once	CAIRQNYEQYF	TGTGCCATCAGACAAAACTACGAGCAGTACTTC
TRBV7-8	TRBJ1-1	TRBD1	-	CASSLAWTGGEMNTEAFF	TGTGCCAGCAGCTTAGCTTGGACAGGGGGCGAGATGAACACTGAAGCTTTCTTT
TRBV7-2	TRBJ1-1	-	-	CASSLAGRTVMNTEAFF	TGTGCCAGCAGCTTAGCGGGCCGAACGGTGATGAACACTGAAGCTTTCTTT
TRBV6-4	TRBJ1-5	-	-	CASSEEGRGGQPQHF	TGTGCCAGCAGTGAGGAGGGGCGGGGAGGACAGCCCCAGCATTTT
TRBV7-9	TRBJ2-3	-	-	CASSPHITDTQYF	TGTGCCAGCAGCCCCCACATCACAGATACGCAGTATTTT
TRBV6-5	TRBJ1-2	-	-	CASSHDRLPNYGYTF	TGTGCCAGCAGCCACGACAGGCTCCCTAACTATGGCTACACCTTC
TRBV19	TRBJ2-3	-	once	CASGARAASTDTQYF	TGTGCCAGTGGGGCCCGGGCGGCGAGCACAGATACGCAGTATTTT
TRBV15	TRBJ2-1	-	-	CATSRDPPWRDNEQFF	TGTGCCACCAGCAGAGATCCCCCCTGGCGGGACAATGAGCAGTTCTTC
TRBV7-6	TRBJ2-3	-	-	CASSKPSDNADTQYF	TGTGCCAGCAGCAAACCCTCGGACAACGCAGATACGCAGTATTTT
TRBV5-4	TRBJ2-5	-	once	CASSLQETQYF	TGTGCCAGCAGCCTACAAGAGACCCAGTACTTC
TRBV7-9	TRBJ2-7	-	-	CASTSVSYEQYF	TGTGCCAGCACCTCGGTAAGCTACGAGCAGTACTTC
TRBV9	TRBJ2-7	-	-	CASSHQTKDEQYF	TGTGCCAGCAGCCACCAGACTAAGGACGAGCAGTACTTC
TRBV18	TRBJ1-1	-	-	CASSPRNREMNTEAFF	TGTGCCAGCTCACCACGTAACAGGGAAATGAACACTGAAGCTTTCTTT
TRBV10-3	TRBJ1-1	-	-	CAISESGGTEAFF	TGTGCCATCAGTGAGTCAGGGGGCACTGAAGCTTTCTTT
TRBV27	TRBJ2-5	TRBD1	-	CASTAQGQFQETQYF	TGTGCCAGCACCGCCCAGGGACAGTTCCAAGAGACCCAGTACTTC
TRBV11-3	TRBJ1-1	TRBD1	once	CASSSTGGDPEAFF	TGTGCCAGCAGCTCGACAGGGGGGGACCCTGAAGCTTTCTTT
TRBV27	TRBJ2-3	TRBD2	once	CASRPTSGSTDTQYF	TGTGCCAGCAGACCGACTAGCGGGAGCACAGATACGCAGTATTTT
TRBV29-1	TRBJ1-2	TRBD1	-	CSVGTLTRGGYTF	TGCAGCGTCGGGACGTTAACCAGGGGGGGCTACACCTTC